Presented here are 25 T cell receptor beta chains from one specimen sequenced in a study of blood T cell repertoires in COVID-19. Produced via immunoSEQ multiplex PCR; TCRdb's table is partial and in-frame only. The sample consists of 110,000 or so clones, approximately 91% of them appearing once. Sequenced input: peripheral blood. All receptors come from an older woman who had recovered from COVID-19.

Notes on this clone: Additional DNA sequences in this sample encode the identical CDR3. The rearrangement links TRBV5-5 to TRBJ1-1; D ambiguous. The germline V and J ends were trimmed by 0 bases and 4 bases, with 7 bases remaining between them. Germline assignment: CDR1 SGHKS and CDR2 YYEKEE (reference sequence). CDR3 length equals 13 residues. CDR3 protein: CASSLAGSTEAFF. CDR3 DNA sequence: TGTGCCAGCAGCTTGGCTGGGAGCACTGAAGCTTTCTTT.

This clone was seen a single time. The chain carries TRBV2 and TRBJ2-5; D gene ambiguous. The CDR3 sequence is 12 residues long. Germline CDR1 reads SNHLY; CDR2 reads FYNNEI. Trimming pared 10 bases from V and 4 bases from J, leaving 13 bases between. This CDR3 is CATSRVPETQYF. The CDR3 nucleotides are TGTGCCACCTCCCGAGTACCAGAGACCCAGTACTTC.

This chain joins TRBV14 and TRBJ2-3; 8 nucleotides line up with TRBD1. This CDR3 region has 12 residues. The junction had 6 bases not matched to a gene; V was cut back by 3 bases and J by 13 bases. Germline V gene sequence: CDR1 SGHDN, CDR2 FVKESK. The CDR3: CASSHRQGQEYF. Here the CDR3 DNA reads TGTGCCAGCAGCCATAGGCAGGGACAGGAGTATTTT.

This clone was found a few times. The V and J genes are TRBV7-9 and TRBJ2-7; 15 nucleotides agree with TRBD2. Looked up from germline, CDR1 is SEHNR and CDR2 is FQNEAQ (reference sequence). The CDR3 sequence is 18 residues long. Trimming removed 2 bases from V and 0 bases from J; junction bases left unmatched: 5. The CDR3 loop reads CASSLTGLAGGTSYEQYF. The CDR3 region has the DNA TGTGCCAGCAGCTTAACTGGACTAGCGGGAGGGACCTCCTACGAGCAGTACTTC.

The V gene is TRBV20-1, the J gene TRBJ1-1, with D possibly TRBD1 on 5 matching bases. Germline V CDR1 and CDR2: DFQATT, SNEGSKA (reference sequence). CDR3 size: 11 residues. V shed 6 bases and J shed 6 bases, with 11 bases lying between them. The CDR3 spells CSAQQAAEAFF. Written as DNA, the CDR3 is TGCAGTGCCCAACAGGCCGCTGAAGCTTTCTTT.

The V gene is TRBV7-3, the J gene TRBJ2-1, with 8 nucleotides matching TRBD1. The trim removed 5 bases at V and 8 bases at J, leaving 11 bases unmatched. The CDR3 is 15 amino acids. Germline V gene lookup returns CDR1 SGHTA and CDR2 FQGTGA. DNA for the CDR3: TGTGCCAGCAGCCCCGGACAGGGAGTAGTCGATGAGCAGTTCTTC. This translates into CASSPGQGVVDEQFF.

The V call is TRBV3-1 (or the pseudogene TRBV3-2), the J call TRBJ2-5, with 13 bases fitting TRBD2. The CDR3 consists of 15 residues. The V gene's germline CDR1 is LGHDT and CDR2 YNNKEL (reference sequence). With V trimmed by 4 bases and J by 2 bases, 1 base remained unmatched. In nucleotides, the CDR3 is TGTGCCAGCAGCCTGGGACTAGCGGGACAAGAGACCCAGTACTTC. It yields the protein CASSLGLAGQETQYF.

A few counts support this clone. This chain links TRBV6-2 or TRBV6-3 with TRBJ1-2; TRBD1 matches 10 bases. The CDR3 sequence is 15 residues long. The junction had 6 bases not matched to a gene; V was cut back by 2 bases and J by 6 bases. In germline, CDR1 is MNHEY, CDR2 SVGEGT. The CDR3 spells CASSYGDRGIDGYTF. The CDR3 nucleotides read TGTGCCAGCAGTTACGGGGACAGGGGTATAGATGGCTACACCTTC.

The chain couples TRBV19 to TRBJ1-2; D remains unclear. The CDR3 has 14 residues. Deletions cut 11 bases from V and 10 bases from J, with 26 bases between. From germline, CDR1 is LNHDA and CDR2 SQIVND (reference sequence). The CDR3 spells CAVQPPLLRELYTF. The DNA of the CDR3 is TGTGCCGTACAGCCCCCCCTGCTCCGGGAGCTCTACACCTTC.

The chain carries TRBV19 and TRBJ2-1, with 10 bases identical to TRBD1. The V segment lost 3 bases and the J segment 5 bases; nucleotides outside the gene matches: 7. The CDR3 totals 16 residues. The germline V gene encodes CDR1 LNHDA and CDR2 SQIVND (reference sequence). CDR3 nucleotide sequence: TGTGCCAGTAGTATCGGGGGACAGGGGCGAAACAATGAGCAGTTCTTC. It is translated as CASSIGGQGRNNEQFF. The full variable domain, rest sourced from reference TRBV19 and TRBJ2-1, is DGGITQSPKYLFRKEGQNVTLSCEQNLNHDAMYWYRQDPGQGLRLIYYSQIVNDFQKGDIAEGYSVSREKKESFPLTVTSAQKNPTAFYLCASSIGGQGRNNEQFFGPGTRLTVL.

V usage is TRBV7-2 and J usage is TRBJ2-7; 9 bases are shared with TRBD1. V lost 3 bases to trimming and J lost 2 bases; unmatched junction nucleotides: 2. The length of the CDR3 is 14 residues. Per germline, CDR1 SGHTA and CDR2 FQGNSA. CDR3 region: CASSFRDRAYEQYF. CDR3 coding DNA: TGTGCCAGCAGCTTCCGGGACAGGGCCTACGAGCAGTACTTC.

The DNA of the CDR3 is TGTGCCAGCTCCCAAGGGACAGGGAACATGAACACTGAAGCTTTCTTT. Protein: CASSQGTGNMNTEAFF. The chain joins TRBV18 to TRBJ1-1, with 9 bases lining up with TRBD1. V lost 6 bases to trimming and J lost 0 bases; unmatched junction nucleotides: 8. The length of the CDR3 is 16 residues. The germline V gene encodes CDR1 KGHSH and CDR2 LQKENI.

This chain links TRBV9 with TRBJ2-3; 10 bases match TRBD2. Germline V gives CDR1 SGDLS, CDR2 YYNGEE. The ends lost 1 base at V and 5 bases at J; junction bases unmatched: 4. The CDR3 loop spans 15 amino acids. The DNA of the CDR3 is TGTGCCAGCAGCGTAAACAGCGGGGGGGAAGATACGCAGTATTTT. It encodes CASSVNSGGEDTQYF. Filled out from reference TRBV9 and TRBJ2-3, the complete variable domain reads DSGVTQTPKHLITATGQRVTLRCSPRSGDLSVYWYQQSLDQGLQFLIQYYNGEERAKGNILERFSAQQFPDLHSELNLSSLELGDSALYFCASSVNSGGEDTQYFGPGTRLTVL.

The chain uses TRBV27 and TRBJ1-6, with TRBD1 matching over 8 bases. Germline assignment: CDR1 MNHEY and CDR2 SMNVEV (reference sequence). The CDR3 length is 14 residues. V gave up 4 bases and J gave up 10 bases; unmatched junction bases: 6. The CDR3 is CASSSGTGTSPLHF. The CDR3 region has the DNA TGTGCCAGCAGTTCCGGGACAGGAACCTCACCCCTCCACTTT.

The chain has TRBV10-3 and TRBJ1-2, with D possibly being TRBD1 (6 bases). V lost 3 bases and J lost 2, with 13 bases in between. Germline V lookup: CDR1 ENHRY, CDR2 SYGVKD. There are 15 residues in the CDR3. CDR3 loop: CAISDPGVGNYGYTF. DNA for the CDR3: TGTGCCATCAGTGATCCAGGGGTAGGGAACTATGGCTACACCTTC.

The sample holds one count of this clone. The CDR3 DNA follows: TGCAGTGCTAGTAACCCGACGGGTGACGAGCAGTACTTC. Its protein is CSASNPTGDEQYF. The chain is built from TRBV20-1 and TRBJ2-7; D is uncertain. The CDR3 contains 13 residues. V lost 3 bases and J lost 5, with 14 bases in between. Per the germline V gene, CDR1 is DFQATT and CDR2 is SNEGSKA (reference sequence).

V is TRBV15 and J is TRBJ2-1; D may be TRBD1 (6 bases). This CDR3 region has 17 residues. Germline lookup yields CDR1 LNHNV and CDR2 YYDKDF (reference sequence). V was pared by 0 bases and J by 2 bases, with 14 bases between. CDR3 nucleotide sequence: TGTGCCACCAGCAGAGAACTGACAGGCCCCCCCTACAATGAGCAGTTCTTC. Translating it yields CATSRELTGPPYNEQFF.

This CDR3 reads CASSEDYSYEQYF. The DNA of the CDR3 is TGTGCCAGCAGTGAGGACTACTCCTACGAGCAGTACTTC. This chain connects TRBV6-1 to TRBJ2-7; possibly TRBD2 for D (6 bases). Trimming took off 3 bases at V and 0 bases at J, with 6 bases between the two ends. The CDR3 is 13 amino acids. CDR1 MNHNS and CDR2 SASEGT come from the germline V gene.

This clone appeared a few times. In DNA, the CDR3 is TGTGCCAGCAGTCCCCAATGGGGAGGCGAGCAGTACTTC. It specifies CASSPQWGGEQYF. This rearrangement joins TRBV27 to TRBJ2-7; tentatively, D is TRBD2 (6 bases). Trimming stripped 5 bases from V and 6 bases from J, with 14 bases between. Germline CDR1 and CDR2: MNHEY and SMNVEV (reference sequence). The CDR3 consists of 13 residues.

The chain joins TRBV10-3 to TRBJ2-7; no clear D gene. The CDR3 is 11 residues long. The V gene's germline CDR1 is ENHRY and CDR2 SYGVKD. Trimming shortened V by 0 bases and J by 5 bases, and 2 bases separated the two germline ends. Here the CDR3 DNA reads TGTGCCATCAGTGAGTCCGACGAGCAGTACTTC. Translating it yields CAISESDEQYF.

The rearrangement links TRBV19 to TRBJ1-1; TRBD1 matches at 7 bases. This CDR3 has 15 residues. V was clipped by 3 bases and J by 5 bases; unmatched bases: 9. Looked up from germline, CDR1 is LNHDA and CDR2 is SQIVND (reference sequence). The CDR3 nucleotides are TGTGCCAGTAGTATGGAAGGTGCAGGGGGGACTGAAGCTTTCTTT. Its protein product is CASSMEGAGGTEAFF.

This clone was recorded once. The rearrangement joins TRBV20-1 to TRBJ2-5, with 8 bases aligning to TRBD2. Losses at the gene ends were 6 bases for V and 7 bases for J; bases not matched to a gene: 13. This CDR3 is built from 14 residues. Germline CDR1 is DFQATT and CDR2 is SNEGSKA (reference sequence). The CDR3 sequence: CSASGAGGPGTQYF. Here the CDR3 DNA reads TGCAGTGCGAGTGGGGCGGGGGGCCCAGGGACCCAGTACTTC.

A remark on this clone: Germline and junction disagree at one end, which may indicate a read error. J is TRBJ2-1 and V is TRBV24-1, with 9 bases fitting TRBD1. The CDR3 covers 16 residues. The V gene's germline CDR1 is KGHDR and CDR2 SFDVKD. CDR3 coding DNA: TGTGCCGCCAGTGACCCTCCGGGACAGGGACACAATGAGCAGTTCTTC. This sequence encodes CAASDPPGQGHNEQFF.

The CDR3 sequence: CASSLRGTDTQYF. Written as DNA, the CDR3 is TGTGCCAGCAGTTTGAGGGGCACAGATACGCAGTATTTT. The chain joins TRBV12-3 or TRBV12-4 to TRBJ2-3, with a tentative D call TRBD2 (5 bases). Trimming stripped 3 bases from V and 1 base from J, with 5 bases between. The CDR3 spans 13 residues.

V usage is TRBV19 and J usage is TRBJ2-1, with 9 nucleotides matching TRBD1. Germline loops: CDR1 LNHDA, CDR2 SQIVND (reference sequence). The CDR3 sequence is 14 residues long. V trimming: 6 bases; J trimming: 7 bases; junction bases outside the gene matches: 7. The CDR3 reads CASRPGQGRNEQFF. The CDR3 nucleotides are TGTGCCAGTAGACCGGGACAGGGCAGGAATGAGCAGTTCTTC.